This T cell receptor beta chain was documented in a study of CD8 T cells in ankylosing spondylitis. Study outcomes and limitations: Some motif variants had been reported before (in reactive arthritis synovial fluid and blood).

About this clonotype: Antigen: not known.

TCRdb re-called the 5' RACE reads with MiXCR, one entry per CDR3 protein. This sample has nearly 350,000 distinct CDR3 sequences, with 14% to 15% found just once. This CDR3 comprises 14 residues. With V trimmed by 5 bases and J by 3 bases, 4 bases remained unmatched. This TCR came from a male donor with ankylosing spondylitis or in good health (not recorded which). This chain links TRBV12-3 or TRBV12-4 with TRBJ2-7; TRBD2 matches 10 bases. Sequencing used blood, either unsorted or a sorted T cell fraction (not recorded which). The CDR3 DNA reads TGTGCCAGCAGTACGGGACTAGCGCGCTACGAGCAGTACTTC. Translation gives CASSTGLARYEQYF.